The source of this TCR beta chain is a study of shared clonotypes between healthy human individuals. Whole-study context: Donors had three CD4 naive, three CD4 memory, two CD8 naive and one CD8 memory plate apiece.

Trimming removed 4 bases at V and 3 bases at J, with 10 bases between. The CDR3 sequence is 13 residues long. CDR1 and CDR2 from the germline V gene are GTSNPN and SVGIG (reference sequence). This clone was counted a single time. The method was immunoSEQ multiplex PCR; TCRdb's version includes in-frame clones alone and lacks a portion of them. Of a few million clones listed, almost 96% were seen once; the top ten hold less than 0.15%. The donor cohort consisted entirely of Caucasian adults residing in Nashville, Tennessee. Naive CD4+ cells were CD45RA-selected; the remaining cells were memory. The TCR originated in a man in his late teens or twenties in good health. The rearrangement uses TRBV30 and TRBJ2-1; a weak D match, TRBD2 (7 bases). The sequenced sample was naive CD4+ T cells sorted from blood. Subset given: CD45RA+ positively selected. Written as DNA, the CDR3 is TGTGCCTGGAAGGGGGACTACTACAATGAGCAGTTCTTC. It yields the protein CAWKGDYYNEQFF.